Below are 5 T cell receptor beta chains sequenced from a single sample in a study of T cell responses to AZD1222 COVID-19 vaccine (TCRdb year 2021). Library method: the immunoSEQ multiplex PCR assay. TCRdb provides this immuneACCESS table in a form limited to in-frame rearrangements. Some clones are lacking; in checked studies, under half of them reflect an unresolved V gene, and why the rest are absent is not known. The sample has 90,000 to 150,000 clones on record, roughly 90% of them singletons. Of the sample, roughly 7.9% is held by the ten largest clones. The intended sense of this specimen's time point label: about 28 days (+/-7) after the second vaccine dose. Here the sequenced sample was peripheral blood, taken 28 days after the second AZD1222 dose. The receptor source for this set is an adult who received the AZD1222 COVID-19 vaccine.

The chain is built from TRBV7-2 and TRBJ2-3; maybe TRBD2 (6 bases). The CDR3 runs 13 residues. Germline CDR1 is SGHTA and CDR2 is FQGNSA. V lost 5 bases, J lost 14 bases, and 20 bases lay in between. The DNA of the CDR3 is TGTGCCAGCAGCCAAAATCTAGCGAGGAGTAGGTATTTT. Translating it yields CASSQNLARSRYF.

V usage is TRBV19 and J usage is TRBJ1-1; no definite D call. This CDR3 contains 15 residues. Germline lookup yields CDR1 LNHDA and CDR2 SQIVND (reference sequence). V was shortened by 6 bases and J by 0 bases, with 14 bases between the two germline ends. In nucleotides, the CDR3 is TGTGCCAGTAGATATGACGGAATCATGAACACTGAAGCTTTCTTT. Translated, it gives CASRYDGIMNTEAFF.

The chain links TRBV7-2 to TRBJ2-6; the D is unclear. Trimming shortened V by 6 bases and J by 3 bases, and 12 bases separated the two germline ends. The CDR3 covers 15 residues. Looked up from germline, CDR1 is SGHTA and CDR2 is FQGNSA. The CDR3: CASRRTAIGANVLTF. The CDR3 bases are TGTGCCAGCAGAAGAACGGCGATTGGGGCCAACGTCCTGACTTTC.

The rearrangement links TRBV19 to TRBJ2-7; 8 nucleotides align to TRBD2. The CDR3 has 15 amino acids. Germline lookup yields CDR1 LNHDA and CDR2 SQIVND (reference sequence). Trimming took 6 bases from V and 4 from J; bases not matched to a gene: 11. This CDR3 reads CASSPVGTSWYEQYF. The CDR3 DNA reads TGTGCCAGTAGCCCTGTCGGGACTAGTTGGTACGAGCAGTACTTC.

This chain connects TRBV2 to TRBJ2-7; no clear D. V lost 6 bases and J 6 bases, leaving 3 bases between the germline ends. The CDR3 is 9 amino acids. The germline V gene encodes CDR1 SNHLY and CDR2 FYNNEI. The CDR3: CASSPEQYF. The CDR3 DNA follows: TGTGCCAGCAGCCCCGAGCAGTACTTC.